The present TCR beta chain was sequenced within a study of blood T cells in healthy people across ages. This clonotype appeared a few times. The CDR3 is made up of 15 amino acids. CDR1 and CDR2 from the germline V gene are MNHEY and SVGEGT. The junction had 6 bases not matched to a gene; V was cut back by 5 bases and J by 2 bases. Primed by a sample-barcoded 5' primer and a J-beta primer mix, a second PCR proceeded for about 7 to 12 cycles. Using its own MiXCR run on the 5' RACE reads, TCRdb lists one record per CDR3 protein. The sample contains 730,000 or so distinct CDR3 sequences, approximately 43% of which appear only once.

The sample was blood. The gene calls are TRBV6-2 or TRBV6-3 and TRBJ2-3, with TRBD1 identical over 8 bases. This sequence originates from a woman between 55 and 75 years old in good health. The CDR3 loop reads CASSTRQGSTDTQYF. In DNA form, the CDR3 reads TGTGCCAGCAGTACCCGACAGGGGTCCACAGATACGCAGTATTTT.